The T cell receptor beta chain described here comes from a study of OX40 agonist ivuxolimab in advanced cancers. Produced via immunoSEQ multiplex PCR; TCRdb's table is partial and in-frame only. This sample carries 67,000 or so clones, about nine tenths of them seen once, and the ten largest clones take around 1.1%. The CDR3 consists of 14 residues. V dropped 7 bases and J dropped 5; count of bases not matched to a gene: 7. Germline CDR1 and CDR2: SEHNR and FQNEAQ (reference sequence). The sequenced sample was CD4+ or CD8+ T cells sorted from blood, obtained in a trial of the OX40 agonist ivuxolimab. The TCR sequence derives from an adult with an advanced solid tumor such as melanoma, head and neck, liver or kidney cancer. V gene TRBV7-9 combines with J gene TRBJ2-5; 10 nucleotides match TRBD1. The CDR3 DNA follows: TGTGCCAGCAACACGGACAGGGGGAGTGAGACCCAGTACTTC. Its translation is CASNTDRGSETQYF.